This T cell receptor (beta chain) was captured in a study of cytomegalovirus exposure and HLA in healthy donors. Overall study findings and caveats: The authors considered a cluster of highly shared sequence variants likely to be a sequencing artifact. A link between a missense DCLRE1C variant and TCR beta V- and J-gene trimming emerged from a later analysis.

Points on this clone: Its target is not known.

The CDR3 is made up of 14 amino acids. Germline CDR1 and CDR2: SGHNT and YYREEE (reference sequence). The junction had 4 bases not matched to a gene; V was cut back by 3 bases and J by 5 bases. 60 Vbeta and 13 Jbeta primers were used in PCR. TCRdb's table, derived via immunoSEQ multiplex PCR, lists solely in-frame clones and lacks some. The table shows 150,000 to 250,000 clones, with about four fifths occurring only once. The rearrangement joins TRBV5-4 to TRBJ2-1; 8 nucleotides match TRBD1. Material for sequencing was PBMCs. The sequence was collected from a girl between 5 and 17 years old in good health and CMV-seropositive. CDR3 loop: CASSWGQANNEQFF. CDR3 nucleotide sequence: TGTGCCAGCAGCTGGGGACAGGCAAACAATGAGCAGTTCTTC.